This is a list of T cell receptor beta chains from one sample in a study of radiotherapy plus CTLA-4 blockade in lung cancer. Method: immunoSEQ multiplex PCR; TCRdb's copy keeps in-frame clones and lacks some. This sample has about 120,000 clones, with over 65% found just once. This specimen was peripheral blood, taken from a patient treated with radiotherapy plus ipilimumab. The receptors come from a human donor with non-small cell lung cancer that progressed on radiotherapy plus ipilimumab. Some clones in this sample may be carry-over from other donors' samples. The CDR3 runs from the conserved cysteine through the conserved F or W. D genes are given only for firm matches.

D gene: TRBD1; V gene: TRBV29-1; J gene: TRBJ2-1; CDR3 length: 15; CDR3 protein: CSVLKLGQSNNEQFF
D gene: NA; V gene: TRBV5-1; J gene: TRBJ1-5; CDR3 length: 15; CDR3 protein: CASSLGPGNNQPQHF
D gene: TRBD2; V gene: TRBV2; J gene: TRBJ2-1; CDR3 length: 17; CDR3 protein: CASSPWRASGGRNEQFF
D gene: NA; V gene: TRBV4-2; J gene: TRBJ1-4; CDR3 length: 15; CDR3 protein: CASSQDDPEEEKLFF
D gene: NA; V gene: TRBV5-1; J gene: TRBJ2-5; CDR3 length: 14; CDR3 protein: CASSLGLGEETQYF
D gene: NA; V gene: TRBV18; J gene: TRBJ2-2; CDR3 length: 15; CDR3 protein: CASSPLQSNTGELFF
D gene: NA; V gene: TRBV25-1; J gene: TRBJ1-2; CDR3 length: 12; CDR3 protein: CASSRRNYGYTF
D gene: NA; V gene: TRBV27; J gene: TRBJ2-7; CDR3 length: 13; CDR3 protein: CASSLGQFYEQYF
D gene: NA; V gene: TRBV6-5; J gene: TRBJ2-2; CDR3 length: 15; CDR3 protein: CASSLVRGNTGELFF
D gene: TRBD1; V gene: TRBV6-6; J gene: TRBJ1-2; CDR3 length: 14; CDR3 protein: CASSYSTGAVGYTF
D gene: TRBD1; V gene: TRBV2; J gene: TRBJ2-7; CDR3 length: 13; CDR3 protein: CASSDRVEYEQYF
D gene: NA; V gene: TRBV2; J gene: TRBJ1-2; CDR3 length: 13; CDR3 protein: CASSEAERGGYTF
D gene: TRBD1; V gene: TRBV6-1; J gene: TRBJ2-5; CDR3 length: 15; CDR3 protein: CASSNLQGSQETQYF
D gene: NA; V gene: TRBV4-3; J gene: TRBJ2-7; CDR3 length: 14; CDR3 protein: CASSQLQGHYEQYF
D gene: TRBD2; V gene: TRBV6-1; J gene: TRBJ2-7; CDR3 length: 14; CDR3 protein: CASSEASGGAEQYF
D gene: TRBD1; V gene: TRBV7-9; J gene: TRBJ2-1; CDR3 length: 17; CDR3 protein: CASSLGMGQGLYNEQFF
D gene: TRBD2; V gene: TRBV7-2; J gene: TRBJ2-3; CDR3 length: 16; CDR3 protein: CASSPTGTNAHNTQYF
D gene: TRBD2; V gene: TRBV5-4; J gene: TRBJ2-5; CDR3 length: 16; CDR3 protein: CASSSRTSGGGETQYF
D gene: TRBD1; V gene: TRBV4-1; J gene: TRBJ1-6; CDR3 length: 16; CDR3 protein: CASSQDIGQGNSPLHF
D gene: NA; V gene: TRBV4-3; J gene: TRBJ2-3; CDR3 length: 12; CDR3 protein: CASSQDLNTQYF
D gene: TRBD1; V gene: TRBV7-9; J gene: TRBJ1-2; CDR3 length: 14; CDR3 protein: CASSPRTGGHGYTF
D gene: NA; V gene: TRBV11-2; J gene: TRBJ2-7; CDR3 length: 14; CDR3 protein: CASSLDRHSYEQYF
D gene: TRBD1; V gene: TRBV7-9; J gene: TRBJ1-2; CDR3 length: 17; CDR3 protein: CASSLGQGLASNYGYTF
D gene: NA; V gene: TRBV4-1; J gene: TRBJ2-7; CDR3 length: 16; CDR3 protein: CASSQGGTDRDYEQYF
D gene: NA; V gene: TRBV4-2; J gene: TRBJ2-7; CDR3 length: 15; CDR3 protein: CASSQAAGRAYEQYF
D gene: NA; V gene: TRBV12-5; J gene: TRBJ2-5; CDR3 length: 14; CDR3 protein: CASGLVRGEETQYF
D gene: TRBD1; V gene: TRBV19; J gene: TRBJ1-2; CDR3 length: 15; CDR3 protein: CASSIVSTGGVGYTF
D gene: NA; V gene: TRBV6-4; J gene: TRBJ2-4; CDR3 length: 15; CDR3 protein: CASSESTGAKNIQYF
D gene: TRBD1; V gene: TRBV9; J gene: TRBJ2-1; CDR3 length: 15; CDR3 protein: CASSVAGGSYNEQFF
D gene: NA; V gene: TRBV11-2; J gene: TRBJ2-7; CDR3 length: 15; CDR3 protein: CASSLELARSYEQYF
D gene: NA; V gene: TRBV5-1; J gene: TRBJ1-2; CDR3 length: 15; CDR3 protein: CASSLLVRDFHGYTF
D gene: NA; V gene: TRBV5-1; J gene: TRBJ1-1; CDR3 length: 14; CDR3 protein: CASSPGPLNTEAFF
D gene: TRBD1; V gene: TRBV7-2; J gene: TRBJ1-6; CDR3 length: 16; CDR3 protein: CASSSQDRGRNSPLHF
D gene: NA; V gene: TRBV5-6; J gene: TRBJ2-5; CDR3 length: 13; CDR3 protein: CASSFQGRETQYF
D gene: NA; V gene: TRBV29-1; J gene: TRBJ1-1; CDR3 length: 14; CDR3 protein: CSVEGFEGGTEAFF
D gene: TRBD1; V gene: TRBV27; J gene: TRBJ1-6; CDR3 length: 14; CDR3 protein: CASSYGQGNSPLHF
D gene: NA; V gene: TRBV5-1; J gene: TRBJ2-3; CDR3 length: 15; CDR3 protein: CASTDGAGDTDTQYF
D gene: NA; V gene: TRBV6-5; J gene: TRBJ2-7; CDR3 length: 14; CDR3 protein: CASSYTGLVYEQYF
D gene: NA; V gene: TRBV5-4; J gene: TRBJ2-6; CDR3 length: 16; CDR3 protein: CASSLDPASGANVLTF
D gene: TRBD1; V gene: TRBV7-3; J gene: TRBJ2-1; CDR3 length: 17; CDR3 protein: CASSLTPPGTGYNEQFF
D gene: NA; V gene: TRBV4-1; J gene: TRBJ1-5; CDR3 length: 17; CDR3 protein: CASSHTLSRGLGQPQHF
D gene: TRBD1; V gene: TRBV6-1; J gene: TRBJ1-5; CDR3 length: 15; CDR3 protein: CASSHQGVRDQPQHF
D gene: NA; V gene: TRBV5-1; J gene: TRBJ2-6; CDR3 length: 16; CDR3 protein: CASSLATSSGANVLTF
D gene: TRBD2; V gene: TRBV4-2; J gene: TRBJ2-3; CDR3 length: 16; CDR3 protein: CASSQEKRGGPDTQYF
D gene: NA; V gene: TRBV11-2; J gene: TRBJ2-3; CDR3 length: 15; CDR3 protein: CASSPKSPVPDTQYF
D gene: TRBD2; V gene: TRBV11-1; J gene: TRBJ2-1; CDR3 length: 18; CDR3 protein: CASSLTSGGSYSYNEQFF
D gene: NA; V gene: TRBV5-5; J gene: TRBJ1-1; CDR3 length: 14; CDR3 protein: CASSLRSRDTEAFF
D gene: TRBD2; V gene: TRBV7-3; J gene: TRBJ2-5; CDR3 length: 14; CDR3 protein: CASSPSAGEETQYF
D gene: NA; V gene: TRBV5-1; J gene: TRBJ2-7; CDR3 length: 14; CDR3 protein: CASKTTESSYEQYF
D gene: TRBD2; V gene: TRBV5-6; J gene: TRBJ2-3; CDR3 length: 14; CDR3 protein: CASSLPGGTDTQYF
D gene: NA; V gene: TRBV10-1; J gene: TRBJ1-1; CDR3 length: 12; CDR3 protein: CAITRDKAEAFF
D gene: NA; V gene: TRBV29-1; J gene: TRBJ2-7; CDR3 length: 13; CDR3 protein: CSGRDTNSYEQYF
D gene: NA; V gene: TRBV30; J gene: TRBJ1-6; CDR3 length: 14; CDR3 protein: CAWSRRRIHSPLHF
D gene: NA; V gene: TRBV2; J gene: TRBJ1-2; CDR3 length: 12; CDR3 protein: CASSRTRAGYTF
D gene: NA; V gene: TRBV6-5; J gene: TRBJ1-5; CDR3 length: 15; CDR3 protein: CASSYSGPFSGPQHF
D gene: NA; V gene: TRBV4-2; J gene: TRBJ2-5; CDR3 length: 13; CDR3 protein: CASSPQGQETQYF
D gene: NA; V gene: TRBV19; J gene: TRBJ1-1; CDR3 length: 11; CDR3 protein: CASSEAAEAFF